This T cell receptor beta chain is from a study of CDR3 diversity in severe acne. From the PCR reads, TCRdb called clonotypes with MiXCR, one entry per CDR3 protein. Here the sample spans about 100,000 distinct CDR3 sequences, around 56% being singletons. Only a few counts were recorded for this clonotype. A read error may account for a junction end that differs from germline. The receptor was derived from a male donor with acne. What was sequenced was blood.

The CDR3 nucleotides read TGTGCCAGCAGCCCTAGGGTAGCGGAGGTCTTC. The encoded protein is CASSPRVAEVF. The chain carries TRBV7-2 and TRBJ2-1; a possible D gene is TRBD2 (6 bases). The CDR3 runs to 11 residues. CDR1 is SGHTA, CDR2 FQGNSA, per germline.